This T cell receptor (beta chain) was recorded in a study of memory CD8 T cells in hepatitis C reinfection. Study-level background: After reinfection, a couple of primary-infection resolvers became chronically infected.

CDR3 length equals 12 residues. V was pared by 5 bases and J by 9 bases, with 11 bases between. Looked up from germline, CDR1 is LNHDA and CDR2 is SQIVND (reference sequence). Time point reported: peak reinfection, 3 to 8 weeks after reinfection detection. TCR sequencing was done directly ex vivo on sorted cells, without expansion in vitro. This clone was seen a single time. Profiled with immunoSEQ multiplex PCR; TCRdb holds only in-frame clones, not every one. The data hold around 47,000 clones, with roughly 90% observed a single time. The sample consisted of naive CD8+ T cells sorted from blood. J is TRBJ2-1 and V is TRBV19, with a weak D call TRBD1 (6 bases). This TCR was recovered from a man aged 18 to 35 with hepatitis C virus infection. The CDR3 bases are TGTGCCAGTAGTGGCAGGGGCGGTGAGCAGTTCTTC. Its protein is CASSGRGGEQFF.